This T cell receptor beta chain was identified in a study of T cells in Graves' hyperthyroidism and ophthalmopathy. TCR beta CDR3 region amplification was performed from RNA transcripts. Using the HTBI primer set, a first-round RT-PCR was run on the TCR CDR3. TCRdb re-called the multiplex PCR reads with MiXCR, one entry per CDR3 protein. Among under 450,000 distinct CDR3 sequences listed, around 16% were seen once. Germline CDR1 and CDR2: SGHAT and FQNNGV. The CDR3 is 15 residues long. With V trimmed by 3 bases and J by 3 bases, 6 bases remained unmatched. Remarks on this clonotype: Its antigen is unidentified. A much larger clonotype is one base distant, so this may be a read error.

Patients aged 18 to 65 had newly diagnosed hyperthyroidism of under 2 months' duration. Uncontrolled infection, other autoimmune disease, pregnancy or lactation disqualified patients from enrolment. The PBMCs were taken from approximately 9.7 ml of fresh peripheral blood. Study outcomes and limitations: Most expanded thyroid clonotypes above 0.001 recurred in blood.

Sequenced: blood. The chain recombines TRBV11-2 with TRBJ2-5, with 8 bases identical to TRBD1. The receptor's source is a woman aged 18-35 years with Graves' hyperthyroidism. Here the CDR3 reads CASSFAGGEKETQYF. The CDR3 DNA reads TGTGCCAGCAGCTTCGCAGGGGGCGAGAAAGAGACCCAGTACTTC.